One sample yielded the 21 T cell receptor beta chains listed below, sequenced in a study of cytomegalovirus exposure and HLA in healthy donors. Both 60 Vbeta primers and 13 Jbeta primers went into the PCR. Measured with immunoSEQ multiplex PCR; TCRdb has only the in-frame clones, and not every one. The listing contains about 150,000 clones. Sequencing was performed on PBMCs. The receptor source for this set is a woman aged 45-59 years in good health and CMV-seronegative.

The CDR3 DNA reads as TGTGCCAGCAGTTCCGGGACAGGGGGCGCGGGCTATGGCTACACCTTC. It codes for CASSSGTGGAGYGYTF. The chain combines TRBV13 with TRBJ1-2; 12 bases map to TRBD1. Unmatched junction bases numbered 9, after V lost 6 bases and J lost 4 bases. Germline V lookup: CDR1 PRHDT, CDR2 FYEKMQ (reference sequence). This CDR3 is built from 16 residues. Full variable domain (outside the CDR3, taken from reference TRBV13 and TRBJ1-2): AAGVIQSPRHLIKEKRETATLKCYPIPRHDTVYWYQQGPGQDPQFLISFYEKMQSDKGSIPDRFSAQQFSDYHSELNMSSLELGDSALYFCASSSGTGGAGYGYTFGSGTRLTVV.

The gene calls are TRBV6-1 and TRBJ2-2; maybe TRBD2 (6 bases). V was clipped by 1 base and J by 0 bases, with 6 bases between them. The CDR3 is 15 residues long. Germline V CDR1 and CDR2: MNHNS, SASEGT. CDR3: CASSEGLANTGELFF. Here the CDR3 DNA reads TGTGCCAGCAGTGAAGGACTAGCGAACACCGGGGAGCTGTTTTTT.

J is TRBJ1-1 and V is TRBV18; D is undetermined. Per the germline V gene, CDR1 is KGHSH and CDR2 is LQKENI. The CDR3 contains 14 residues. V was pared by 2 bases and J by 1 base, with 8 bases between. The CDR3 DNA is TGTGCCAGCTCACCAACTAACGGGAACACTGAAGCTTTCTTT. Translation gives CASSPTNGNTEAFF.

J is TRBJ1-2 and V is TRBV11-2; D not resolved. This CDR3 region has 15 residues. V was shortened by 0 bases and J by 1 base, with 9 bases between the two germline ends. Germline V gene data show CDR1 as SGHAT and CDR2 as FQNNGV. CDR3 bases: TGTGCCAGCAGCTTAGATCGAAGAGTTAACTATGGCTACACCTTC. It specifies CASSLDRRVNYGYTF.

The rearrangement joins TRBV4-2 to TRBJ2-5; D call uncertain. Trimming cost V 2 bases and J 4 bases, with 8 bases left between them. Germline values: CDR1 LGHNA, CDR2 YNFKEQ. This CDR3 region has 13 residues. The CDR3 bases are TGTGCCAGCAGCCAACTAGTCAGAGAGACCCAGTACTTC. Encoded protein: CASSQLVRETQYF.

The J gene is TRBJ1-2, the V gene TRBV6-1, with 11 bases fitting TRBD1. From germline, CDR1 is MNHNS and CDR2 SASEGT. The trim removed 6 bases at V and 1 base at J, leaving 4 bases unmatched. This CDR3 contains 15 residues. CDR3 nucleotide sequence: TGTGCCAGCAGGGGAGGGACAGGGGGTAACTATGGCTACACCTTC. Its translation: CASRGGTGGNYGYTF.

The chain carries TRBV2 and TRBJ1-4, with D possibly being TRBD1 (5 bases). V was shortened by 2 bases and J by 0 bases, with 13 bases between the two germline ends. Per germline, CDR1 SNHLY and CDR2 FYNNEI. The CDR3 has 17 residues. CDR3 DNA sequence: TGTGCCAGCAGTGAATTGGCAGGGCCCGCAACTAATGAAAAACTGTTTTTT. Its protein is CASSELAGPATNEKLFF. Based on the CDR3 plus reference TRBV2 and TRBJ1-4, the full variable domain is EPEVTQTPSHQVTQMGQEVILRCVPISNHLYFYWYRQILGQKVEFLVSFYNNEISEKSEIFDDQFSVERPDGSNFTLKIRSTKLEDSAMYFCASSELAGPATNEKLFFGSGTQLSVL.

The rearrangement links TRBV29-1 to TRBJ1-1, with D tentatively TRBD1 (6 bases). In germline, CDR1 is SQVTM, CDR2 ANQGSEA. Trimming stripped 4 bases from V and 8 bases from J, with 11 bases between. This CDR3 region has 11 residues. The CDR3 nucleotides read TGCAGCGTTGTGGTACAGGGCGAAGCTTTCTTT. It yields the protein CSVVVQGEAFF.

This rearrangement joins TRBV9 to TRBJ1-5; no reliable D call. The CDR3 loop spans 15 amino acids. Germline-derived CDR1 and CDR2 are SGDLS and YYNGEE. The V end was cut by 3 bases, the J end by 3 bases, with 13 bases between. The CDR3 protein is CASSDYGDANQPQHF. The CDR3 nucleotides read TGTGCCAGCAGCGATTATGGAGACGCCAATCAGCCCCAGCATTTT.

The chain has TRBV5-1 and TRBJ1-1, with a possible D match to TRBD1 (6 bases). V was cut by 3 bases and J by 4 bases, with 13 bases left in between. The CDR3 runs to 14 residues. In germline, CDR1 is SGHRS, CDR2 YFSETQ. CDR3 sequence (DNA): TGCGCCAGCAGCTCACAGGGAGGGAGCACTGAAGCTTTCTTT. Translation: CASSSQGGSTEAFF.

The chain links TRBV9 to TRBJ2-7, with 12 bases that match TRBD2. The CDR3 is 16 amino acids. Trimming took 1 base from V and 4 from J; bases not matched to a gene: 6. CDR1 is SGDLS, CDR2 YYNGEE, per germline. CDR3 DNA sequence: TGTGCCAGCAGCGTAAGCGGGACTAGCGGGTCTTACGAGCAGTACTTC. This codes for CASSVSGTSGSYEQYF.

This rearrangement joins TRBV27 to TRBJ2-7; perhaps TRBD2 as D (5 bases). The V gene's germline CDR1 is MNHEY and CDR2 SMNVEV (reference sequence). There are 12 residues in the CDR3. V was pared by 2 bases and J by 7 bases, with 9 bases between. In DNA, the CDR3 is TGTGCCAGCAGTTTAGAGGGTGAAGAGCAGTACTTC. Amino acid sequence: CASSLEGEEQYF.

About this clone itself: A read error may produce the germline difference seen at one junction end. The genes are TRBV6-1 and TRBJ2-3, with D perhaps TRBD2 (5 bases). CDR3 length: 14 residues. Germline V gives CDR1 MNHNS, CDR2 SASEGT. The CDR3 DNA reads TGTGCCAGCAGTGAAGTCCGTTTAGAGGGATACGGCCATTTT. As protein: CASSEVRLEGYGHF.

The chain carries TRBV7-2 and TRBJ1-1; possible D gene TRBD1, 5 bases. This CDR3 spans 16 amino acids. The V gene's germline CDR1 is SGHTA and CDR2 FQGNSA. V was cut by 2 bases and J by 1 base, with 14 bases left in between. The chain's CDR3 is CASSLFPLTENTEAFF. For the CDR3, the DNA is TGTGCCAGCAGCTTATTCCCGTTGACAGAGAACACTGAAGCTTTCTTT.

J is TRBJ2-7 and V is TRBV18; 8 bases are shared with TRBD1. The length of the CDR3 is 15 residues. Germline V gene sequence: CDR1 KGHSH, CDR2 LQKENI. With V trimmed by 3 bases and J by 3 bases, 7 bases remained unmatched. CDR3 sequence reads: CASSPMTGASYEQYF. The CDR3 bases are TGTGCCAGCTCACCCATGACAGGGGCGAGCTACGAGCAGTACTTC.

The chain employs TRBV28 and TRBJ1-4; 8 bases match TRBD1. The junction had 10 bases not matched to a gene; V was cut back by 6 bases and J by 7 bases. From germline, CDR1 is MDHEN and CDR2 SYDVKM. The CDR3 covers 15 residues. CDR3 protein: CASSANPGQVEKLFF. As DNA, the CDR3 is TGTGCCAGCAGCGCCAATCCGGGACAGGTTGAAAAACTGTTTTTT.

The chain recombines TRBV27 with TRBJ2-1, with a possible D match to TRBD1 (5 bases). V lost 6 bases to trimming and J lost 1 base, with 13 bases between them. The CDR3 extends over 15 amino acids. The V gene's germline CDR1 is MNHEY and CDR2 SMNVEV (reference sequence). The CDR3 coding sequence is TGTGCCAGCAGCTTACAGGCGCTTTCCTACAATGAGCAGTTCTTC. As protein: CASSLQALSYNEQFF.

This sequence joins TRBV28 and TRBJ1-1; tentatively, D is TRBD1 (5 bases). V lost 8 bases and J 6 bases, leaving 13 bases between the germline ends. The CDR3 is made up of 12 amino acids. In germline, CDR1 is MDHEN, CDR2 SYDVKM. CDR3 sequence: CASLPQGSEAFF. The DNA of the CDR3 is TGTGCCAGCCTTCCCCAGGGCTCTGAAGCTTTCTTT.

The chain recombines TRBV27 with TRBJ2-7; tentative D call: TRBD1 (6 bases). The CDR3 is 14 amino acids. Germline V gene data show CDR1 as MNHEY and CDR2 as SMNVEV (reference sequence). Trimming cost V 5 bases and J 2 bases, with 13 bases left between them. This chain's CDR3 is CASSTRDIAYEQYF. DNA for the CDR3: TGTGCCAGCAGTACCCGGGACATAGCCTACGAGCAGTACTTC.

The chain is built from TRBV2 and TRBJ2-7, with a weak D call TRBD1 (6 bases). Germline lookup yields CDR1 SNHLY and CDR2 FYNNEI. V was pared by 8 bases and J by 2 bases, with 16 bases between. The CDR3 runs to 14 residues. The CDR3 nucleotides are TGTGCCAGCTTAAGGAGGACAGCCGCCTACGAGCAGTACTTC. Amino acid sequence: CASLRRTAAYEQYF.

V usage is TRBV19 and J usage is TRBJ2-5, with a weak D call TRBD2 (6 bases). There are 14 residues in the CDR3. CDR1 is LNHDA, CDR2 SQIVND, per germline (reference sequence). Trimming took off 5 bases at V and 3 bases at J, with 13 bases between the two ends. DNA of the CDR3: TGTGCCAGTAGTGCTACCGGGACTGAAGAGACCCAGTACTTC. Residues: CASSATGTEETQYF.